Listed below are T cell receptor beta chains from one sample, sequenced in a study of cytomegalovirus exposure and HLA in healthy donors. Clones were sequenced by immunoSEQ multiplex PCR, and TCRdb holds only the in-frame ones, with some missing. The sample consists of 200,000 or so clones, about three quarters of them appearing once. Sequenced sample: PBMCs. Receptors were obtained from a man aged 40-55 years in good health and CMV-seronegative. Both conserved end residues are part of each CDR3. The order of the fields is J gene, clone size, D gene, V gene, CDR3 DNA, CDR3 protein. A D gene is named only where the DNA matches it firmly. Clone size is not always given. Where it is, it says once, few, many or a class for expanded clones.

TRBJ2-3,.,TRBD1,TRBV13,TGTGCCAGCAGCCGCAGGGGGACCGGTCGGACAGATACGCAGTATTTT,CASSRRGTGRTDTQYF
TRBJ2-1,.,.,TRBV10-3,TGTGCCATCGGAGAGAGGGGGAACAATGAGCAGTTCTTC,CAIGERGNNEQFF
TRBJ2-7,.,TRBD1,TRBV30,TGTGCCTGGAGGTCACAGGGGGCGTCCTACGAGCAGTACTTC,CAWRSQGASYEQYF
TRBJ1-2,.,TRBD1,TRBV5-4,TGTGCCAGCAGCCTTGGGACAGCAAATAACTATGGCTACACCTTC,CASSLGTANNYGYTF
TRBJ2-3,.,TRBD2,TRBV7-2,TGTGCCAGCAGTCCTGGACTAGCGGGGGGAGAAGGTACGCAGTATTTT,CASSPGLAGGEGTQYF
TRBJ2-2,.,.,TRBV2,TGTGCCAGCAGTGAAGACTTCCACACCGGGGAGCTGTTTTTT,CASSEDFHTGELFF
TRBJ2-7,.,TRBD1,TRBV11-1,TGTGCCAGCAGCTTCGAGGGGGCGCAACGCGAGCAGTACTTC,CASSFEGAQREQYF
TRBJ1-5,.,TRBD1,TRBV6-4,TGTGCCAGCAGAACCCGGGACAGGGATTCCCCCAATCAGCCCCAGCATTTT,CASRTRDRDSPNQPQHF
TRBJ2-5,.,TRBD2,TRBV11-2,TGTGCCAGCAGAAAATTAGCGGGAGAACAAGAGACCCAGTACTTC,CASRKLAGEQETQYF
TRBJ1-5,.,.,TRBV9,TGTGCCAGCAGTCCAAATAGCAATCAGCCCCAGCATTTT,CASSPNSNQPQHF
TRBJ2-7,.,.,TRBV25-1,TGTGCCAGCAGTGATGGGGGGGGGTTCAGGGGCTACGAGCAGTACTTC,CASSDGGGFRGYEQYF
TRBJ2-2,.,.,TRBV25-1,TGTGCCAGCAGTGAAAATGGGCTCACCGGGGAGCTGTTTTTT,CASSENGLTGELFF
TRBJ2-1,once,TRBD1,TRBV4-1,TGCGCCAGCAGCCAGGAAGAAGGGACAGGGTTCTACAATGAGCAGTTCTTC,CASSQEEGTGFYNEQFF
TRBJ1-1,.,TRBD1,TRBV6-5,TGTGCCAGCAGTGGACAGGGCTACACTGAAGCTTTCTTT,CASSGQGYTEAFF
TRBJ2-1,.,.,TRBV7-6,TGTGCCAGCAGTCAAGGACTGCGGAGCTCCTACAATGAGCAGTTCTTC,CASSQGLRSSYNEQFF
TRBJ2-1,few,.,TRBV7-2,TGTGCCAGCAGCCTAGGACAGAACAATGAGCAGTTCTTC,CASSLGQNNEQFF
TRBJ2-2,once,TRBD1,TRBV5-4,TGTGCCAGCAGCCCCGGACAGGGGGCGATCGGGGAGCTGTTTTTT,CASSPGQGAIGELFF
TRBJ2-2,.,.,TRBV5-4,TGTGCTGACAGCAGCTTATCTGGGGAGAACACCGGGGAGCTGTTTTTT,CADSSLSGENTGELFF
TRBJ2-2,.,.,TRBV5-1,TGCGCCAGCACCCCCCAACCTAGCGACGGCACCGGGGAGCTGTTTTTT,CASTPQPSDGTGELFF
TRBJ1-5,.,TRBD1,TRBV7-8,TGTGCCAGCAGCTTAGGTCCCGGGACAGGGAGCCAGCCCCAGCATTTT,CASSLGPGTGSQPQHF
TRBJ1-1,.,TRBD1,TRBV4-2,TGTGCCAGCAGCCAGGACCCTCAGGGGGATTATGAGGAAGCTTTCTTT,CASSQDPQGDYEEAFF
TRBJ1-5,.,TRBD1,TRBV6-1,TGTGCCAGCAGTGTCCGGACAGGGAATAGCAATCAGCCCCAGCATTTT,CASSVRTGNSNQPQHF
TRBJ1-1,.,TRBD1,TRBV28,TGTGCCAGCAGGGACCGGACAGGGGGCGTTTCTTTCTTT,CASRDRTGGVSFF
TRBJ1-1,few,TRBD1,TRBV7-9,TGTGCCAGCAGCCCCCGGGACAGACTGAACACTGAAGCTTTCTTT,CASSPRDRLNTEAFF
TRBJ2-2,.,.,TRBV10-3,TGTGCCATCAGTGAGCTTAGAAGCACCGGGGAGCTGTTTTTT,CAISELRSTGELFF
TRBJ2-7,.,.,TRBV5-4,TGTGCCAGCAGCTTGGAGGCTAGCACCTACGAGCAGTACTTC,CASSLEASTYEQYF
TRBJ2-3,.,.,TRBV2,TGTGCCAGCAGTGAAGAAGCCCGCACAGATACGCAGTATTTT,CASSEEARTDTQYF
TRBJ2-1,.,TRBD1,TRBV6-1,TGTGCCAGCAGTGAAATGGGGGACAGGGGAGTAGTCAATGAGCAGTTCTTC,CASSEMGDRGVVNEQFF